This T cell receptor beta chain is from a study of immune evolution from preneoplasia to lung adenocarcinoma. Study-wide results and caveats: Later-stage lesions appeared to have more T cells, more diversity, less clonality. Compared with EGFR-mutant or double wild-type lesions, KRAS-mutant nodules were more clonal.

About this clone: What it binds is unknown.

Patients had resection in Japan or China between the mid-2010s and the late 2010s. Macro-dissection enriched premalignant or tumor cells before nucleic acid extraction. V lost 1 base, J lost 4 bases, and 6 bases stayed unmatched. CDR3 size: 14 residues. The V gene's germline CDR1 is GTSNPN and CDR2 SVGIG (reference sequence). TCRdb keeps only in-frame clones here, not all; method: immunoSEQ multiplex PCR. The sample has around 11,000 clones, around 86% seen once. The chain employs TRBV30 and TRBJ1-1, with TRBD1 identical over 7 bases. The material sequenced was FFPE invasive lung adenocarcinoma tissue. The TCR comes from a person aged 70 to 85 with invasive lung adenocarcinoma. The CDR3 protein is CAWSETGLSTEAFF. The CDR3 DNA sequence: TGTGCCTGGAGTGAGACAGGGTTGAGCACTGAAGCTTTCTTT.